This passage covers 15 T cell receptor beta chains from one sample sequenced in a study of cytomegalovirus exposure and HLA in healthy donors. The PCR ran on 60 Vbeta and 13 Jbeta primers. Produced via immunoSEQ multiplex PCR; TCRdb's table is partial and in-frame only. The table lists approximately 130,000 clones, roughly 9.6% of them singletons, with over 6.5% in the top ten. The sequenced sample was PBMCs. Receptors originate from a woman aged 40 to 49 in good health and CMV-seropositive.

The chain couples TRBV13 to TRBJ1-1; TRBD1 matches at 7 bases. The ends lost 5 bases at V and 0 bases at J; junction bases unmatched: 6. Germline V CDR1 and CDR2: PRHDT, FYEKMQ (reference sequence). The CDR3 runs 15 residues. CDR3 DNA: TGTGCCAGCAGCGCTACCGGGACAGTGAACACTGAAGCTTTCTTT. Its translation is CASSATGTVNTEAFF.

The rearrangement joins TRBV6-5 to TRBJ2-2; D possibly corresponds to TRBD1 (5 bases). CDR1 is MNHEY and CDR2 is SVGAGI in the germline V gene. This CDR3 region has 14 residues. Trimming removed 3 bases at V and 6 bases at J, with 11 bases between. CDR3 sequence: CASSYSPGSGELFF. In nucleotides, the CDR3 is TGTGCCAGCAGTTATTCCCCAGGGTCCGGGGAGCTGTTTTTT.

This clone was seen more than once but under ten times. The gene calls are TRBV27 and TRBJ1-2; the D gene is possibly TRBD1 (5 bases). Per germline, CDR1 MNHEY and CDR2 SMNVEV (reference sequence). The CDR3 spans 16 residues. Trimming removed 7 bases from V and 1 base from J, with 19 bases in between. Here the CDR3 DNA reads TGTGCCAGCATATTCGCCCGGGGGGGTTTTAACTATGGCTACACCTTC. This sequence encodes CASIFARGGFNYGYTF.

The chain uses TRBV11-3 and TRBJ1-1; 7 bases line up with TRBD1. V trimming: 1 base; J trimming: 7 bases; junction bases outside the gene matches: 9. Germline V lookup: CDR1 SGHNT, CDR2 YENEEA. The CDR3 totals 15 residues. This CDR3 is CASSLGPTGQLEAFF. The CDR3 nucleotides are TGTGCCAGCAGCTTAGGGCCTACGGGACAGCTTGAAGCTTTCTTT.

This clone was recorded a few times. V and J are TRBV11-2 and TRBJ1-6; 8 bases fit TRBD1. CDR3 length: 16 residues. Germline lookup yields CDR1 SGHAT and CDR2 FQNNGV. V trimming: 0 bases; J trimming: 10 bases; junction bases outside the gene matches: 8. The CDR3 sequence: CASSLDPGRGLSPLHF. The CDR3 nucleotides read TGTGCCAGCAGCTTAGATCCCGGCAGGGGGCTCTCACCCCTCCACTTT.

The chain uses TRBV6-1 and TRBJ1-6; D is uncertain. Germline CDR1 MNHNS, CDR2 SASEGT. CDR3 length equals 14 residues. Trimming took off 2 bases at V and 8 bases at J, with 10 bases between the two ends. CDR3 DNA: TGTGCCAGCAGTGAACGGCGGGTCGATTCACCCCTCCACTTT. This gives the protein CASSERRVDSPLHF.

The chain employs TRBV7-2 and TRBJ2-7; TRBD2 might be the D (7 bases). V lost 0 bases and J 4 bases, leaving 16 bases between the germline ends. This CDR3 comprises 16 residues. Germline assignment: CDR1 SGHTA and CDR2 FQGNSA. This CDR3 is CASSLAAGALSYEQYF. In nucleotides, the CDR3 is TGTGCCAGCAGCTTAGCCGCGGGGGCTCTCTCGTACGAGCAGTACTTC.

The V gene is TRBV19, the J gene TRBJ2-2; D not resolved. CDR3 size: 16 residues. V dropped 6 bases and J dropped 0 bases, with 14 bases sitting between them. Germline CDR1 reads LNHDA; CDR2 reads SQIVND (reference sequence). The DNA for the CDR3 is TGTGCCAGTAGCCAACCTGGCGGCACGAACACCGGGGAGCTGTTTTTT. Translating gives CASSQPGGTNTGELFF.

This clone was observed a handful of times. The chain carries TRBV5-5 and TRBJ1-6, with 8 bases that match TRBD1. The germline V gene has CDR1 SGHKS and CDR2 YYEKEE (reference sequence). V dropped 4 bases and J dropped 6; count of bases not matched to a gene: 6. The CDR3 covers 15 residues. The CDR3 spells CASSHRGVGNSPLHF. The CDR3 bases are TGTGCCAGCAGCCACAGGGGGGTAGGTAATTCACCCCTCCACTTT.

The chain uses TRBV6-5 and TRBJ1-6; D ambiguous. Trimming cost V 2 bases and J 4 bases, with 12 bases left between them. There are 16 residues in the CDR3. CDR1 and CDR2 from the germline V gene are MNHEY and SVGAGI. CDR3 loop: CASSYVAGAYNSPLHF. CDR3 DNA: TGTGCCAGCAGTTACGTGGCAGGCGCTTATAATTCACCCCTCCACTTT.

The table lists this clone with a few counts. The CDR3 loop reads CASSRQGSPAEAFF. The CDR3, as DNA: TGTGCCAGCAGCCGACAGGGCTCCCCTGCTGAAGCTTTCTTT. This chain joins TRBV9 and TRBJ1-1; 7 bases are a match to TRBD1. V was clipped by 4 bases and J by 6 bases; unmatched bases: 9. CDR1 and CDR2 from the germline V gene are SGDLS and YYNGEE. The length of the CDR3 is 14 residues.

V and J are TRBV7-8 and TRBJ2-2, with 7 bases identical to TRBD2. The CDR3 totals 16 residues. V was clipped by 3 bases and J by 5 bases; unmatched bases: 9. CDR1 is SGHVS and CDR2 is FQNEAQ in the germline V gene. The CDR3 spells CASSLGGVGKTGELFF. CDR3 DNA sequence: TGTGCCAGCAGCTTGGGAGGGGTCGGTAAGACCGGGGAGCTGTTTTTT.

This clone was observed a few times. The chain has TRBV4-3 and TRBJ2-1; 7 bases line up with TRBD1. This CDR3 region has 19 residues. Losses at the gene ends were 3 bases for V and 0 bases for J; bases not matched to a gene: 14. The germline V gene encodes CDR1 LGHNA and CDR2 YSLEER. CDR3 in amino acids: CASSHALGQLQSSYNEQFF. CDR3 coding DNA: TGCGCCAGCAGCCATGCATTGGGACAGCTCCAAAGCTCCTACAATGAGCAGTTCTTC.

This clone was counted between two and nine times. This chain uses TRBV27 with TRBJ2-1; D perhaps matches TRBD1 (5 bases). Germline V gene sequence: CDR1 MNHEY, CDR2 SMNVEV (reference sequence). The CDR3 is 15 amino acids. V lost 4 bases to trimming and J lost 0 bases, with 10 bases between them. The CDR3 DNA follows: TGTGCCAGCAGTTCCCGACAGAGCTCCTACAATGAGCAGTTCTTC. Its translation: CASSSRQSSYNEQFF.

The V call is TRBV5-6, the J call TRBJ1-6; tentatively, D is TRBD1 (5 bases). The CDR3 covers 16 residues. Germline CDR1 reads SGHDT; CDR2 reads YYEEEE. Trimming cost V 0 bases and J 9 bases, with 16 bases left between them. CDR3 nucleotide sequence: TGTGCCAGCAGCTTGGCCGAAGAAGGGGCCGCTTCACCCCTCCACTTT. Translated: CASSLAEEGAASPLHF.